The clone carrying this TCR beta chain was seen a handful of times. Its antigen is still unknown. This CDR3 comprises 14 residues. These data originate in a study of identical twins. Whole-study findings and limits: There was an excess of low generation probability in the out-of-frame alpha sequences that twins shared. Twins' surplus sharing was weaker for beta out-of-frame sequences.

From the 5' RACE reads, TCRdb called clonotypes with MiXCR, one entry per CDR3 protein. The profile covers approximately 500,000 distinct CDR3 sequences, with roughly 24% appearing a single time and around 3% taken by the ten largest. This same sample was also part of a study on T cells expressing NK-cell markers.

The sample comprised CD4+ T cells sorted from blood. The V gene is TRBV21-1, the J gene TRBJ2-2. TRBV21-1 is labeled a pseudogene. The source of this sequence is a woman between 18 and 29 years old in good health. Written as DNA, the CDR3 is TGTGCCAGCCCCCGGGACTCCAACACCGGGGAGCTGTTTTTT. This translates into CASPRDSNTGELFF.